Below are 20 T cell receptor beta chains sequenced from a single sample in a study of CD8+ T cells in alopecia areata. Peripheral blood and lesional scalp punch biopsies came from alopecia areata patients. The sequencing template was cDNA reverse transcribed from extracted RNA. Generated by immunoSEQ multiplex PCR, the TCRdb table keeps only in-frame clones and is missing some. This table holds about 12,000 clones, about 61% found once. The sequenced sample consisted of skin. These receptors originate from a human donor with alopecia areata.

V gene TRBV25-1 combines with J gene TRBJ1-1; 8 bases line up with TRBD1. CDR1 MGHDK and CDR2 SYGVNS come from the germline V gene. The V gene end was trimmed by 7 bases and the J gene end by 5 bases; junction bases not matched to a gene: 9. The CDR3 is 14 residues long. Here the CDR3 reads CASNSPDRETEAFF. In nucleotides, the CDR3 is TGTGCCAGCAACTCCCCGGACAGGGAAACTGAAGCTTTCTTT.

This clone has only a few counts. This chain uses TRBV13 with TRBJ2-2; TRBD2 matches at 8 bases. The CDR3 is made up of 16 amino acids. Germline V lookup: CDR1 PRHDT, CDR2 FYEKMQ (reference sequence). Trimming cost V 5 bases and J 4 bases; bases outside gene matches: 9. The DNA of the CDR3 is TGTGCCAGCAGCGCCCTTGCGGGAGGTTCCACCGGGGAGCTGTTTTTT. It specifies CASSALAGGSTGELFF.

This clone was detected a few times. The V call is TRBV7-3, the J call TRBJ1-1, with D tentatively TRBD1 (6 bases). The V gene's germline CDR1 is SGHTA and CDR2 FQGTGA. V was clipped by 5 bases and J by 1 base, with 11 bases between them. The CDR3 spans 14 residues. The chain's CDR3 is CASSRRGPNTEAFF. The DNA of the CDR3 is TGTGCCAGCAGCCGTCGGGGGCCGAACACTGAAGCTTTCTTT.

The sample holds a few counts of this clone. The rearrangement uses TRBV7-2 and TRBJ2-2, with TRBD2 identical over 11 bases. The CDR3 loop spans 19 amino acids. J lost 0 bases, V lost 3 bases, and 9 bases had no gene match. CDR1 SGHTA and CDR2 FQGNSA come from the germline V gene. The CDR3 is CASSLVPSGGITNTGELFF. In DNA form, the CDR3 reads TGTGCCAGCAGCTTGGTGCCTAGCGGGGGGATAACGAACACCGGGGAGCTGTTTTTT.

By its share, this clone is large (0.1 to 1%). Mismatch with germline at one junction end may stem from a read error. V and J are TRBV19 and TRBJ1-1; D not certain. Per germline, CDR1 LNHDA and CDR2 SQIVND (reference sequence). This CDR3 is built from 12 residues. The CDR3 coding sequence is TGTGCCAGTAGTCCTCCCGCCTGGCACCCGATCTTT. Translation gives CASSPPAWHPIF.

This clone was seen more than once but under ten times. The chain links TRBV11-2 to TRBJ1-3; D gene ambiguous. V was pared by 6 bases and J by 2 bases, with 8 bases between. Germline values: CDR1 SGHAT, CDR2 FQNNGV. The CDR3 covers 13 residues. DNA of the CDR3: TGTGCCAGCAGTACCACGGCTGGAAACACCATATATTTT. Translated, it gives CASSTTAGNTIYF.

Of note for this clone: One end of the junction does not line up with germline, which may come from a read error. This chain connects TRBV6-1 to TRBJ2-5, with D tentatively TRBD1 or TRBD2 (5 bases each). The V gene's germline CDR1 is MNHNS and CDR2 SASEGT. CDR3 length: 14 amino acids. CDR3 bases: TGTGTCAGCAGGACGCTCAGGGAGTCTCAGACCCAGTACTTC. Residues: CVSRTLRESQTQYF.

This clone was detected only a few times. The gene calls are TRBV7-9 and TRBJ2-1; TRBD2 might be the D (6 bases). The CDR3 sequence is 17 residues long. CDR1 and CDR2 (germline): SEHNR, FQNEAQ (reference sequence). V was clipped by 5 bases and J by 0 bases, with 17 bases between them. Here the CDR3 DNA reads TGTGCCAGCAGCCCCAGGTGGGGGACTCACTCCTACAATGAGCAGTTCTTC. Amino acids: CASSPRWGTHSYNEQFF.

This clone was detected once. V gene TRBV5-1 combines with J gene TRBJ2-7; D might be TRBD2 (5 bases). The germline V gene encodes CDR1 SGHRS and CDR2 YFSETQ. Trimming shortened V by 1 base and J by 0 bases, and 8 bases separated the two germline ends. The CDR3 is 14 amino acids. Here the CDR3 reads CASSLSGSSYEQYF. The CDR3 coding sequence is TGCGCCAGCAGCTTGTCGGGGAGCTCCTACGAGCAGTACTTC.

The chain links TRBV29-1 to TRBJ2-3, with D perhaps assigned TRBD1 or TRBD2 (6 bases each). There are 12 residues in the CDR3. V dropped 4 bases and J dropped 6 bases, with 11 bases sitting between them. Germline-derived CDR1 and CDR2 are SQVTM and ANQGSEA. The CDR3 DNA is TGCAGCGTTGTCCGGGGGCGTGATACGCAGTATTTT. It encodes CSVVRGRDTQYF.

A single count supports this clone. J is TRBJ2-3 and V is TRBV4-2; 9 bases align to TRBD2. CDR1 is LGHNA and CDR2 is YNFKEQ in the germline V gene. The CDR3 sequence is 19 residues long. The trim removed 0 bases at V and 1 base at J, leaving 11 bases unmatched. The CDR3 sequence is CASSQDQTGQRGGTDTQYF. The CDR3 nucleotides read TGTGCCAGCAGCCAAGACCAAACCGGCCAGCGGGGGGGCACAGATACGCAGTATTTT.

In DNA form, the CDR3 reads TGTGCCTGGATGACAGAATACACTGAAGCTTTCTTT. Protein sequence: CAWMTEYTEAFF. V and J are TRBV30 and TRBJ1-1; D perhaps matches TRBD1 (5 bases). The CDR3 runs to 12 residues. Germline values: CDR1 GTSNPN, CDR2 SVGIG (reference sequence). Trimming pared 4 bases from V and 3 bases from J, leaving 9 bases between.

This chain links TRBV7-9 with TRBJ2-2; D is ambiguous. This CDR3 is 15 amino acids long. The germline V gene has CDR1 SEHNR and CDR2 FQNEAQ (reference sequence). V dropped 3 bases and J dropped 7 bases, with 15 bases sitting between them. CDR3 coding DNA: TGTGCCAGCAGCTTCCCTAAGCTTATCGGCGGGGAGCTGTTTTTT. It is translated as CASSFPKLIGGELFF.

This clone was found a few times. DNA of the CDR3: TGCAGCGTCCACAGGGGAACTGAAGCTTTCTTT. This sequence encodes CSVHRGTEAFF. This chain connects TRBV29-1 to TRBJ1-1; TRBD1 aligns across 7 bases. Trimming took 6 bases from V and 5 from J; bases not matched to a gene: 3. The CDR3 runs 11 residues. Germline CDR1 is SQVTM and CDR2 is ANQGSEA.

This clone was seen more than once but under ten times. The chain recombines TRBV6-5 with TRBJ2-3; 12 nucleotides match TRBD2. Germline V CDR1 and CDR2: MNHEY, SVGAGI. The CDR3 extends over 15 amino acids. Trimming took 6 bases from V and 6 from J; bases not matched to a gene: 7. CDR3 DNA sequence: TGTGCCAGCAGCATACTAGCGGGAGGTTCGGATACGCAGTATTTT. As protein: CASSILAGGSDTQYF.

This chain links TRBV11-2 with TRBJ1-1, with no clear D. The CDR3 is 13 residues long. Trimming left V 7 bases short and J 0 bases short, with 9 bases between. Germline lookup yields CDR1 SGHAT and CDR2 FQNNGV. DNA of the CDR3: TGTGCCAGCACCCCGGGGATGAACACTGAAGCTTTCTTT. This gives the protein CASTPGMNTEAFF.

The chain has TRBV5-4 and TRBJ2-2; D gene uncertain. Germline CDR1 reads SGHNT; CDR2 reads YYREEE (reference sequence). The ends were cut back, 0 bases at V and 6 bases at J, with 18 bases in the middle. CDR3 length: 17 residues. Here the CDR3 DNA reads TGTGCCAGCAGCTTGGTGCCAGAAGTAGTGTCAGCCGGGGAGCTGTTTTTT. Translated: CASSLVPEVVSAGELFF. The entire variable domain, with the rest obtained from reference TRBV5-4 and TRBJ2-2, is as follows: ETGVTQSPTHLIKTRGQQVTLRCSSQSGHNTVSWYQQALGQGPQFIFQYYREEENGRGNFPPRFSGLQFPNYSSELNVNALELDDSALYLCASSLVPEVVSAGELFFGEGSRLTVL.

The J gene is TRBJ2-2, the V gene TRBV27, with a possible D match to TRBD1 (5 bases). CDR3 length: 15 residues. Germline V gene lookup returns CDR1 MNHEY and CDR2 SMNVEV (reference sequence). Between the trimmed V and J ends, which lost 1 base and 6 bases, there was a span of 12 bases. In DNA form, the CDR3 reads TGTGCCAGCAGTTTATTCCGCAGGGCCCCCGGGGAGCTGTTTTTT. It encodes CASSLFRRAPGELFF.

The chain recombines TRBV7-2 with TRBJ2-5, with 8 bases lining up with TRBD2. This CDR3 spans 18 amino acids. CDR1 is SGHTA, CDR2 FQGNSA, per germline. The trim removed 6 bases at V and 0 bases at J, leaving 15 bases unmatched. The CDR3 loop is CASRGSVAGGSYQETQYF. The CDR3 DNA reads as TGTGCCAGCAGAGGTAGCGTGGCGGGAGGATCGTACCAAGAGACCCAGTACTTC.

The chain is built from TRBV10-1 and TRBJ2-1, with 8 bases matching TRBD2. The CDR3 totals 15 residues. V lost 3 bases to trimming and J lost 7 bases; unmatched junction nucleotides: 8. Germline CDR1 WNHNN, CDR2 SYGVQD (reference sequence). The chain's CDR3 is CASSDASGSRNEQFF. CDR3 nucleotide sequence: TGCGCCAGCAGTGATGCCAGCGGGAGTAGGAATGAGCAGTTCTTC.